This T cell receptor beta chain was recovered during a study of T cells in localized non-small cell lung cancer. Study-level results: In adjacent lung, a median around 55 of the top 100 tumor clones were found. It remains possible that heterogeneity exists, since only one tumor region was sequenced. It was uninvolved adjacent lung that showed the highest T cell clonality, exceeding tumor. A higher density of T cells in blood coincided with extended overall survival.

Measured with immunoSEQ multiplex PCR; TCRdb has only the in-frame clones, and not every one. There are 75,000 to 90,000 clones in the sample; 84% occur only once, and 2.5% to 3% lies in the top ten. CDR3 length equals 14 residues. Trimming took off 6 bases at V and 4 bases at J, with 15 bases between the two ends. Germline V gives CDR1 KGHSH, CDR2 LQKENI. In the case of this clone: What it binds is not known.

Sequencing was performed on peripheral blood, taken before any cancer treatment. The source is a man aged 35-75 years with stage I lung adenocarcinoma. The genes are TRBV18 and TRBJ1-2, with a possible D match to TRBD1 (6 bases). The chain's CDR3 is CASSQDRASYGYTF. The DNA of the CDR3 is TGTGCCAGCTCCCAGGACAGAGCGTCCTATGGCTACACCTTC.